The sequence of this T cell receptor (beta chain) was determined in a study of blood T cell repertoires in COVID-19. V was clipped by 1 base and J by 5 bases; unmatched bases: 4. The germline gives CDR1 LNHDA, CDR2 SQIVND (reference sequence). CDR3 length: 14 amino acids. Under the authors' procedure: Reference gene primers were amplified, and this amplification served to estimate nucleated cell counts. Profiled with immunoSEQ multiplex PCR; TCRdb holds only in-frame clones, not every one. That table furnishes V, J and clone size, whereas the DNA furnished D and trimming. The table has about 100,000 clones, approximately 85% seen once; the top ten hold around 6%.

The chain is built from TRBV19 and TRBJ1-2; TRBD1 agrees at 7 bases. The sample consisted of peripheral blood. This TCR came from an older woman with acute or convalescent COVID-19. The DNA of the CDR3 is TGTGCCAGTAGTATAGGACAGGGCCTTTATGGCTACACCTTC. It yields the protein CASSIGQGLYGYTF.